These 24 T cell receptor beta chains share one sample of origin, sequenced in a study of post-analysis software for immune sequencing data. Built from TCR beta cDNA, the libraries had unique molecular identifiers in them. TCRdb called the PCR reads again in MiXCR, with one record for every CDR3 protein. The sample contains about 540,000 distinct CDR3 sequences, approximately 31% of which appear only once. Findings of the study overall: Controls showed lower frequencies than patients for roughly five TRBV segments, and TRBV5-6, TRBV5-1 and TRBV20-1 were among these.

Their recognized antigens are unknown. The specimen sequenced was blood. These receptors all stem from a girl aged 2-17 years with multiple sclerosis.

The chain combines TRBV28 with TRBJ2-4; the D call may be TRBD1 or TRBD2 (7 bases each). The CDR3 runs 15 residues. Trimming left V 5 bases short and J 8 bases short, with 19 bases between. From germline, CDR1 is MDHEN and CDR2 SYDVKM. The CDR3 reads CASSPATGRADIQYF. The CDR3 DNA is TGTGCCAGCAGTCCGGCGACAGGGAGGGCGGACATTCAGTACTTC.

This chain uses TRBV7-2 with TRBJ2-3, with 8 bases aligning to TRBD2. CDR1 and CDR2 from the germline V gene are SGHTA and FQGNSA. The CDR3 extends over 18 amino acids. J was trimmed by 0 bases and V by 1 base; bases with no gene match: 9. In DNA, the CDR3 is TGTGCCAGCAGCTTAGTAGGGTTAGCGGGGCTTAGCACAGATACGCAGTATTTT. Translating gives CASSLVGLAGLSTDTQYF.

This clonotype was detected only a few times. The chain couples TRBV27 to TRBJ2-1, with 11 bases matching TRBD2. V was clipped by 3 bases and J by 0 bases; unmatched bases: 10. The CDR3 extends over 19 amino acids. Germline CDR1 reads MNHEY; CDR2 reads SMNVEV (reference sequence). As DNA, the CDR3 is TGTGCCAGCAGTTTCCACCCTAGCGGGGGGTTTAGCTCCTACAATGAGCAGTTCTTC. Protein product: CASSFHPSGGFSSYNEQFF.

In the case of this clonotype: At one end the junction does not follow the germline gene, possibly because of a read error. The chain uses TRBV5-6 and TRBJ2-7; D is possibly TRBD2 (6 bases). The CDR3 contains 14 residues. Germline V gives CDR1 SGHDT, CDR2 YYEEEE. CDR3 bases: TGTGCCGGCAGCTCGGGACTTATAGACTACGAGCAGTACTTC. Translating it yields CAGSSGLIDYEQYF.

This chain joins TRBV29-1 and TRBJ1-1; TRBD1 matches 7 bases. The CDR3 totals 13 residues. V lost 3 bases to trimming and J lost 3 bases; unmatched junction nucleotides: 4. Germline CDR1 reads SQVTM; CDR2 reads ANQGSEA. CDR3 nucleotides: TGCAGCGTTGATGGACAGGCGGACACTGAAGCTTTCTTT. As protein: CSVDGQADTEAFF.

The rearrangement joins TRBV19 to TRBJ2-7, with D maybe TRBD1 (6 bases). The CDR3 has 15 amino acids. Germline CDR1 is LNHDA and CDR2 is SQIVND (reference sequence). V was clipped by 3 bases and J by 6 bases, with 18 bases between them. The CDR3 loop reads CASSIAGAILGEQYF. In DNA, the CDR3 is TGTGCCAGTAGTATCGCAGGGGCGATTCTCGGCGAGCAGTACTTC.

This clonotype was seen ten or more times. CDR3 nucleotides: TGCAGCGTTATTGGACTAGCGGGGGCTTATGAGCAGTTCTTC. As protein: CSVIGLAGAYEQFF. The chain carries TRBV29-1 and TRBJ2-1; TRBD2 agrees at 13 bases. J was trimmed by 8 bases and V by 5 bases; bases with no gene match: 6. CDR1 and CDR2 (germline): SQVTM, ANQGSEA. The length of the CDR3 is 14 residues.

J is TRBJ2-2 and V is TRBV9; possible D gene TRBD1, 6 bases. This CDR3 has 14 residues. CDR1 and CDR2 from the germline V gene are SGDLS and YYNGEE. V lost 2 bases, J lost 5 bases, and 10 bases lay in between. The chain's CDR3 is CASSVLQGTGELFF. In nucleotides, the CDR3 is TGTGCCAGCAGCGTGTTACAGGGAACCGGGGAGCTGTTTTTT. Together with reference TRBV9 and TRBJ2-2, the CDR3 gives the full variable domain: DSGVTQTPKHLITATGQRVTLRCSPRSGDLSVYWYQQSLDQGLQFLIQYYNGEERAKGNILERFSAQQFPDLHSELNLSSLELGDSALYFCASSVLQGTGELFFGEGSRLTVL.

Only a few counts were recorded for this clonotype. The V and J genes are TRBV6-1 and TRBJ2-3; 7 positions match TRBD1. J was trimmed by 4 bases and V by 3 bases; bases with no gene match: 1. The germline V gene has CDR1 MNHNS and CDR2 SASEGT. CDR3 length: 13 amino acids. The CDR3 loop is CASSDGQADTQYF. The DNA for the CDR3 is TGTGCCAGCAGTGACGGACAGGCAGATACGCAGTATTTT.

This clonotype has just a few counts. V and J are TRBV12-3 or TRBV12-4 and TRBJ2-1; the match to TRBD2 covers 12 bases. V dropped 8 bases and J dropped 6; count of bases not matched to a gene: 8. The length of the CDR3 is 15 residues. The CDR3 nucleotides read TGTGCCAGCTCTACCCCTAGCGGGGGGGCCAATGAGCAGTTCTTC. This translates into CASSTPSGGANEQFF.

The chain uses TRBV6-6 and TRBJ1-5; D is unclear. The CDR3 extends over 13 amino acids. V was cut by 6 bases and J by 2 bases, with 8 bases left in between. Germline assignment: CDR1 MNHNY and CDR2 SVGAGI (reference sequence). CDR3 region: CASSFVGNQPQHF. The CDR3 nucleotides are TGTGCCAGCAGCTTTGTCGGCAATCAGCCCCAGCATTTT.

The chain employs TRBV5-8 and TRBJ2-1, with D possibly matching TRBD2 (7 bases). The CDR3 contains 13 residues. Germline values: CDR1 SGHTS, CDR2 YDEGEE. V was cut by 0 bases and J by 9 bases, with 10 bases left in between. CDR3 sequence (DNA): TGTGCCAGCAGCTTGGACAGGGAGGGTGAGCAGTTCTTC. This gives the protein CASSLDREGEQFF.

This clonotype has more than one count but fewer than ten. V gene TRBV14 combines with J gene TRBJ2-7; no clear D gene. This CDR3 has 12 residues. Per germline, CDR1 SGHDN and CDR2 FVKESK. Trimming pared 1 base from V and 9 bases from J, leaving 10 bases between. The CDR3 is CASSQVGTLQYF. The DNA of the CDR3 is TGTGCCAGCAGCCAAGTTGGTACGTTGCAGTACTTC.

This clonotype has just a few counts. This rearrangement joins TRBV20-1 to TRBJ2-3, with unresolved D. This CDR3 has 14 residues. Looked up from germline, CDR1 is DFQATT and CDR2 is SNEGSKA (reference sequence). Trimming removed 3 bases at V and 0 bases at J, with 10 bases between. CDR3 sequence: CSARVWSSTDTQYF. The CDR3 DNA sequence: TGCAGTGCTAGGGTTTGGTCGAGCACAGATACGCAGTATTTT.

This clonotype has only a few counts. This chain connects TRBV18 to TRBJ1-5, with D perhaps TRBD1 (6 bases). V dropped 4 bases and J dropped 6 bases, with 19 bases sitting between them. The CDR3 sequence is 16 residues long. CDR1 is KGHSH and CDR2 is LQKENI in the germline V gene. The DNA of the CDR3 is TGTGCCAGCTCACGAGGGGTACAGGGTACGGGTCAGCCCCAGCATTTT. Its protein product is CASSRGVQGTGQPQHF.

This CDR3 is CASSWSRDFYEQYF. The CDR3 DNA follows: TGTGCCAGCAGTTGGTCCCGGGACTTTTACGAGCAGTACTTC. The chain carries TRBV27 and TRBJ2-7; tentative D call: TRBD2 (6 bases). V was pared by 4 bases and J by 4 bases, with 14 bases between. The CDR3 runs to 14 residues. CDR1 and CDR2 (germline): MNHEY, SMNVEV (reference sequence).

The chain links TRBV6-6 to TRBJ1-5, with 8 nucleotides matching TRBD1. The CDR3 contains 17 residues. Germline CDR1 reads MNHNY; CDR2 reads SVGAGI (reference sequence). J was trimmed by 5 bases and V by 2 bases; bases with no gene match: 11. The CDR3 loop is CASSYPQQGARHQPQHF. In DNA form, the CDR3 reads TGTGCCAGCAGTTACCCCCAGCAGGGGGCGAGACATCAGCCCCAGCATTTT.

The V call is TRBV6-6, the J call TRBJ1-2, with D unresolved. The CDR3 spans 16 residues. Germline lookup yields CDR1 MNHNY and CDR2 SVGAGI (reference sequence). V shed 0 bases and J shed 3 bases, with 14 bases lying between them. CDR3 protein: CASSYSGREDHYGYTF. The CDR3 DNA is TGTGCCAGCAGTTACTCGGGGAGGGAAGATCACTATGGCTACACCTTC.

The chain links TRBV6-1 to TRBJ1-1, with a possible D match to TRBD1 (5 bases). Trimming pared 7 bases from V and 4 bases from J, leaving 16 bases between. This CDR3 comprises 14 residues. Germline assignment: CDR1 MNHNS and CDR2 SASEGT. Here the CDR3 DNA reads TGTGCCAGCATCAGGGAGGGGAGAGGCACTGAAGCTTTCTTT. Translated: CASIREGRGTEAFF.

As for this clonotype: A junction end diverges from the germline sequence, so it may reflect a read error. V and J are TRBV20-1 and TRBJ2-1; TRBD1 is a possible D gene (5 bases). The CDR3 spans 14 residues. The germline V gene encodes CDR1 DFQATT and CDR2 SNEGSKA (reference sequence). The CDR3 DNA reads TGCAGTGCTAGAGATGTTCAGGGTTGGGATGAGCAGTGCTTC. Protein: CSARDVQGWDEQCF.

CDR3: CATSDPTGAQTQYF. Written as DNA, the CDR3 is TGTGCCACCAGTGACCCGACAGGCGCGCAGACCCAGTACTTC. The rearrangement links TRBV24-1 to TRBJ2-7, with D possibly TRBD1 on 6 matching bases. The end of the DNA fits TRBJ2-5 better, so the J call may be wrong. CDR3 length: 14 amino acids. Per the germline V gene, CDR1 is KGHDR and CDR2 is SFDVKD.

The chain uses TRBV12-3 or TRBV12-4 and TRBJ1-2, with D uncertain. The CDR3 is 14 amino acids. V lost 2 bases and J lost 0, with 7 bases in between. In nucleotides, the CDR3 is TGTGCCAGCAGTTTAAGGCGAGCTAACTATGGCTACACCTTC. Its translation: CASSLRRANYGYTF.

This clonotype was recorded a few times. The V call is TRBV29-1, the J call TRBJ2-7, with unresolved D. The germline V gene has CDR1 SQVTM and CDR2 ANQGSEA. The CDR3 runs to 13 residues. V gave up 0 bases and J gave up 6 bases, with 12 bases separating them. The CDR3: CSVEEGLAFEQYF. The CDR3 DNA follows: TGCAGCGTTGAAGAAGGGCTCGCGTTCGAGCAGTACTTC.

The chain recombines TRBV3-1 with TRBJ2-3; D unresolved. Deletions cut 4 bases from V and 0 bases from J, with 11 bases between. Looked up from germline, CDR1 is LGHDT and CDR2 is YNNKEL (reference sequence). This CDR3 has 15 amino acids. Written as DNA, the CDR3 is TGTGCCAGCAGCCTTTCGGGTTCGAGCACAGATACGCAGTATTTT. Translated, it gives CASSLSGSSTDTQYF.